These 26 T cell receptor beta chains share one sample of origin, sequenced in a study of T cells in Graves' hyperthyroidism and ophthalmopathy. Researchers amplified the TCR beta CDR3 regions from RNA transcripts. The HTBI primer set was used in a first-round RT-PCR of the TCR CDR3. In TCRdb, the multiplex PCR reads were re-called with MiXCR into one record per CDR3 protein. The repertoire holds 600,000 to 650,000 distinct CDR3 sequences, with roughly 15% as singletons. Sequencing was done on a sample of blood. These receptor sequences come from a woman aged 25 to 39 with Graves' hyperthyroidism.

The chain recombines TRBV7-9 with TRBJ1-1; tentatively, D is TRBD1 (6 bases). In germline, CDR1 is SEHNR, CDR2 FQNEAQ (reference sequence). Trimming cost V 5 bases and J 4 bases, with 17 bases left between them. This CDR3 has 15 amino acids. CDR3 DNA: TGTGCCAGCAGCCCACTTTGGGGGGCGGCCACTGAAGCTTTCTTT. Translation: CASSPLWGAATEAFF.

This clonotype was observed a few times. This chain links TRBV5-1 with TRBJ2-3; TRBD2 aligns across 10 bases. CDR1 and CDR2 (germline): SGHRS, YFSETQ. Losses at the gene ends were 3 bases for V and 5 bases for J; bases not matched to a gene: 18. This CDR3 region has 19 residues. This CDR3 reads CASSSLAGLAGVQGDTQYF. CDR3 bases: TGCGCCAGCAGCTCCTTGGCAGGGCTAGCGGGAGTTCAGGGAGATACGCAGTATTTT.

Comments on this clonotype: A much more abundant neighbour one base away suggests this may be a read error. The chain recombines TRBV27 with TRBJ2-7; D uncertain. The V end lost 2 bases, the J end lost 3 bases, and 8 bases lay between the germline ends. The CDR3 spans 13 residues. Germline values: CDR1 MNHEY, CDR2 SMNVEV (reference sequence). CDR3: CASSLKGFYEQYF. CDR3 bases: TGTGCCAGCAGTTTAAAGGGATTCTACGAGCAGTACTTC.

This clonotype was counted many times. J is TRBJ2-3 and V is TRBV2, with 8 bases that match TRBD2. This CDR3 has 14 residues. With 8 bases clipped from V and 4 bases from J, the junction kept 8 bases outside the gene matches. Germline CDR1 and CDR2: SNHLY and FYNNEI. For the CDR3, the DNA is TGTGCCAGCGATGGGACTAGGGGGGCAGATACGCAGTATTTT. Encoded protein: CASDGTRGADTQYF.

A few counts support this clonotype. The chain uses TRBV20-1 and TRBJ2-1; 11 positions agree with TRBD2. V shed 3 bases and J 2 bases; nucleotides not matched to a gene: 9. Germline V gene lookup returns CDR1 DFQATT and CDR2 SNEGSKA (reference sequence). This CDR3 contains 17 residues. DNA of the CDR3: TGCAGTGCTAGTTACCTAGCGGGAGGTCTAGCCTACAATGAGCAGTTCTTC. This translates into CSASYLAGGLAYNEQFF.

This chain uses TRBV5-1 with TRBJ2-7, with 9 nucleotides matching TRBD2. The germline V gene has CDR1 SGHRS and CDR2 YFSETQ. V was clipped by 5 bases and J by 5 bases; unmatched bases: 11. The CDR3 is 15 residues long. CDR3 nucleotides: TGCGCCAGCAGTGATGCGGGAGGGCCGGTCCACGAGCAGTACTTC. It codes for CASSDAGGPVHEQYF. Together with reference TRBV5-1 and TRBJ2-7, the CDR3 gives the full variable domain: KAGVTQTPRYLIKTRGQQVTLSCSPISGHRSVSWYQQTPGQGLQFLFEYFSETQRNKGNFPGRFSGRQFSNSRSEMNVSTLELGDSALYLCASSDAGGPVHEQYFGPGTRLTVT.

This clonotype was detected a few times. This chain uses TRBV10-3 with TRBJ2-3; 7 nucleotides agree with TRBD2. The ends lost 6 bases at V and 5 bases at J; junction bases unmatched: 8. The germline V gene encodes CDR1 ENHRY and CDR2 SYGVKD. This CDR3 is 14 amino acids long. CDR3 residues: CAISPPGGRDTQYF. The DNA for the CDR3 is TGTGCCATCAGCCCCCCTGGCGGGAGAGATACGCAGTATTTT.

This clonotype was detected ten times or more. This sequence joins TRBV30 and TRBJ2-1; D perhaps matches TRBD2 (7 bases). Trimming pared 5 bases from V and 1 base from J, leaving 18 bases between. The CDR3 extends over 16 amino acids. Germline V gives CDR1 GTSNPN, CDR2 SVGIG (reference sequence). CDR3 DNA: TGTGCCTGGGGGGGGGGCGACAGCGGATCCTACAATGAGCAGTTCTTC. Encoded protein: CAWGGGDSGSYNEQFF.

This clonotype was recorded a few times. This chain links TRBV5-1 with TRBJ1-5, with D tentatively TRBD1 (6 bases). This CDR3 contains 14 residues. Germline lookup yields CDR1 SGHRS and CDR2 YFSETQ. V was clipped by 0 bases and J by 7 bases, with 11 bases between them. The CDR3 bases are TGCGCCAGCAGCTTGGATGGACAGTTGCAGCCCCAGCATTTT. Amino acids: CASSLDGQLQPQHF.

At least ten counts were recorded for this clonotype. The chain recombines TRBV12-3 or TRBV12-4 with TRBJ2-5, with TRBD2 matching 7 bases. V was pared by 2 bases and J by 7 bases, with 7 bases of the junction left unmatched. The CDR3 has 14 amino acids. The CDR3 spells CASSLFGRSGTQYF. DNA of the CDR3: TGTGCCAGCAGTTTATTCGGGAGGTCGGGGACCCAGTACTTC.

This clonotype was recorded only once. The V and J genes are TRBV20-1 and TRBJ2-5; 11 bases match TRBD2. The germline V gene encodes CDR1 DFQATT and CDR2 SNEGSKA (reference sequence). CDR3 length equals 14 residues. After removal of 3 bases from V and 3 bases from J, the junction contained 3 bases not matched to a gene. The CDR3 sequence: CSASPGLAEETQYF. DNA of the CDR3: TGCAGTGCTAGCCCGGGACTAGCGGAAGAGACCCAGTACTTC.

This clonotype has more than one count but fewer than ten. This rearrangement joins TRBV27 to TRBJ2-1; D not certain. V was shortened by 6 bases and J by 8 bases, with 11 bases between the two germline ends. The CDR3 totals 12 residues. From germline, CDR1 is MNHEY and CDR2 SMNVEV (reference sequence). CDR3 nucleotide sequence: TGTGCCAGCAGCGGTCGTAGGGATGAGCAGTTCTTC. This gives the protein CASSGRRDEQFF.

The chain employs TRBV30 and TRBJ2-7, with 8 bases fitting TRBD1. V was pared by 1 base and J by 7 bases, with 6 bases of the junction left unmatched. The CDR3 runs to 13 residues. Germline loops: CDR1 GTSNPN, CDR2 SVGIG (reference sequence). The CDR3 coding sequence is TGTGCCTGGAGTGCGGGACAGGCCCTAGAGCAGTACTTC. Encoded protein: CAWSAGQALEQYF.

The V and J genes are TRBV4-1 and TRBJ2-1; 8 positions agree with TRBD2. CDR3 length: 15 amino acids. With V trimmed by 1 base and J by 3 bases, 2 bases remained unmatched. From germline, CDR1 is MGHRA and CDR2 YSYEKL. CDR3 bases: TGCGCCAGCAGCCAAGGGACTAGCAGCTACAATGAGCAGTTCTTC. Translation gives CASSQGTSSYNEQFF.

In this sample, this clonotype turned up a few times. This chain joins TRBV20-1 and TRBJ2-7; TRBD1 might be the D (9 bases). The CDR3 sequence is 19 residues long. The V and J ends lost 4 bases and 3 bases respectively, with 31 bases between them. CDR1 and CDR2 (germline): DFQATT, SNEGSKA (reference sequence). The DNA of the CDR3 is TGCAGTGCTACACACCCGAGACAGGGGGTAAAGGCGGGAGGCTACGAGCAGTACTTC. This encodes CSATHPRQGVKAGGYEQYF.

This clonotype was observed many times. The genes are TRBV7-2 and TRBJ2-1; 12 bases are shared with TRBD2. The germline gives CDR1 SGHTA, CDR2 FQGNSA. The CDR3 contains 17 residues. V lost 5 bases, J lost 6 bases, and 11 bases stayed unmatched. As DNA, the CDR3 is TGTGCCAGCAGCCCTTCTAGACTAGCGGGAGCTCGCAATGAGCAGTTCTTC. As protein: CASSPSRLAGARNEQFF. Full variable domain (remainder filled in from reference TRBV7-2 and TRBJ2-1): GAGVSQSPSNKVTEKGKDVELRCDPISGHTALYWYRQSLGQGLEFLIYFQGNSAPDKSGLPSDRFSAERTGGSVSTLTIQRTQQEDSAVYLCASSPSRLAGARNEQFFGPGTRLTVL.

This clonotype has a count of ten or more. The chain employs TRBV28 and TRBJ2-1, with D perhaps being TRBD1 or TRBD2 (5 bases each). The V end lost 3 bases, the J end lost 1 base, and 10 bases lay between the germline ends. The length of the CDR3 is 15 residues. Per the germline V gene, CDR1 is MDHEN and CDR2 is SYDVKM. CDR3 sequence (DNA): TGTGCCAGCAGTTTCTCCTGGGGGTCCTACAATGAGCAGTTCTTC. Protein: CASSFSWGSYNEQFF. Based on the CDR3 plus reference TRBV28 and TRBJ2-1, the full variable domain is DVKVTQSSRYLVKRTGEKVFLECVQDMDHENMFWYRQDPGLGLRLIYFSYDVKMKEKGDIPEGYSVSREKKERFSLILESASTNQTSMYLCASSFSWGSYNEQFFGPGTRLTVL.

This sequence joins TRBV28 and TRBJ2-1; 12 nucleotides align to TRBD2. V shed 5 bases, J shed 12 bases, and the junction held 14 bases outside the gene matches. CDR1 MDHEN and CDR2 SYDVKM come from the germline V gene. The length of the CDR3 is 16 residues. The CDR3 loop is CASSPPGFLAGGGQFF. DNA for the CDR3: TGTGCCAGCAGTCCCCCCGGTTTCCTAGCGGGAGGGGGGCAGTTCTTC.

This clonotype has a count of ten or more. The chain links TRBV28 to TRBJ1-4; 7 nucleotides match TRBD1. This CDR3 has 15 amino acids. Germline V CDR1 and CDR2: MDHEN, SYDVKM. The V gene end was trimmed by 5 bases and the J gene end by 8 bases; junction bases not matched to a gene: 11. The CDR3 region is CASSLRQGVQEKLFF. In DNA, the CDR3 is TGTGCCAGCAGTCTCAGACAGGGCGTCCAAGAAAAACTGTTTTTT.

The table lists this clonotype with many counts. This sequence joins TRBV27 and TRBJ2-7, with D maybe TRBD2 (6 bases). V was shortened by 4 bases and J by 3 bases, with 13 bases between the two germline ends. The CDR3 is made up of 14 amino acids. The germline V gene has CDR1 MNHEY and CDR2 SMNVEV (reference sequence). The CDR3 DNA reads TGTGCCAGCAGTTCCGCGGGGCATCTCTACGAGCAGTACTTC. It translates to CASSSAGHLYEQYF.

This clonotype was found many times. CDR3 in amino acids: CASSSNPGQARRGTQYF. CDR3 nucleotide sequence: TGTGCCAGCAGCTCTAATCCGGGACAGGCCCGCCGAGGTACGCAGTATTTT. This chain connects TRBV6-1 to TRBJ2-3, with TRBD1 matching 8 bases. Looked up from germline, CDR1 is MNHNS and CDR2 is SASEGT. J lost 8 bases, V lost 6 bases, and 19 bases had no gene match. This CDR3 spans 17 amino acids.

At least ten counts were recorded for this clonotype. The DNA for the CDR3 is TGTGCCAGCAGTCTCTCGGGACTAGCGGGAGGGCCGACGTCAGGTGCCGCAGATACGCAGTATTTT. Amino acid sequence: CASSLSGLAGGPTSGAADTQYF. The rearrangement uses TRBV28 and TRBJ2-3; 16 nucleotides agree with TRBD2. CDR1 is MDHEN and CDR2 is SYDVKM in the germline V gene. V lost 5 bases to trimming and J lost 4 bases; unmatched junction nucleotides: 21. The CDR3 has 22 amino acids.

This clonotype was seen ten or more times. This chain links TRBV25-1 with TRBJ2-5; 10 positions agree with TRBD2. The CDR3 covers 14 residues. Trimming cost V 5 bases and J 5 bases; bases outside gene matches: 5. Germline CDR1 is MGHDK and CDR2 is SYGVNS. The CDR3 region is CASSSGLAAETQYF. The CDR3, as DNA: TGTGCCAGCAGTTCAGGACTAGCGGCTGAGACCCAGTACTTC.

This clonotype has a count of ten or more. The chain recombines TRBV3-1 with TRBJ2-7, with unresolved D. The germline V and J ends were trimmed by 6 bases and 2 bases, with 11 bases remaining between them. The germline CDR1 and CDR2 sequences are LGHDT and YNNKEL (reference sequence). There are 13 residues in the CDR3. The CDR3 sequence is CASRASPAYEQYF. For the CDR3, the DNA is TGTGCCAGCAGAGCTTCCCCCGCCTACGAGCAGTACTTC.

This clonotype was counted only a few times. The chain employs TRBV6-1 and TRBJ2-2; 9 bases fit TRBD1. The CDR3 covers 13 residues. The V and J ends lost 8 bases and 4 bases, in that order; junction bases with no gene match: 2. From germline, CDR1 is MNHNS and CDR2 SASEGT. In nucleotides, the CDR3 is TGTGCCAGCGGGACAGGGATCACCGGGGAGCTGTTTTTT. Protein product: CASGTGITGELFF.

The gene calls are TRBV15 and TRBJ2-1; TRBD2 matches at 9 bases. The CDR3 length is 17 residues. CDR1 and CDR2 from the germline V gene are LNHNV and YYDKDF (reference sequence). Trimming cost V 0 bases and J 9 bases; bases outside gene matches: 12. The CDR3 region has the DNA TGTGCCACCAGCAGAGATCGGGCCCTGGCGGGGGGGGGTGAGCAGTTCTTC. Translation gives CATSRDRALAGGGEQFF. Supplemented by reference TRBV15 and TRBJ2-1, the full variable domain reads DAMVIQNPRYQVTQFGKPVTLSCSQTLNHNVMYWYQQKSSQAPKLLFHYYDKDFNNEADTPDNFQSRRPNTSFCFLDIRSPGLGDTAMYLCATSRDRALAGGGEQFFGPGTRLTVL.